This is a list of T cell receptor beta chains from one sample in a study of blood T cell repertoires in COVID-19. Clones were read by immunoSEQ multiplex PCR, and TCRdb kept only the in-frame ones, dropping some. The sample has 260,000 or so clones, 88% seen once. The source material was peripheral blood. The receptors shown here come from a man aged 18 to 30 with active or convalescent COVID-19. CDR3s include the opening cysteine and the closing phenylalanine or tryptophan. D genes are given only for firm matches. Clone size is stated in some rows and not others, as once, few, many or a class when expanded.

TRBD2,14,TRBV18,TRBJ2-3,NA,CASRLAGLRDTQYF,TGTGCCAGTCGACTAGCGGGGCTCAGGGATACGCAGTATTTT
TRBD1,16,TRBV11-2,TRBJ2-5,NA,CASSLGDRALQETQYF,TGTGCCAGCAGCTTAGGGGACAGGGCCCTCCAAGAGACCCAGTACTTC
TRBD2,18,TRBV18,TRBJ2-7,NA,CASSPPILSSGGLREQYF,TGTGCCAGCTCACCACCGATATTGAGTAGCGGGGGCCTTAGGGAGCAGTACTTC
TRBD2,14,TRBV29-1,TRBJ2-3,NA,CSVPLAGGSDTQYF,TGCAGCGTCCCCTTAGCGGGGGGGTCAGATACGCAGTATTTT
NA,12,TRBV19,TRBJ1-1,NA,CASSTGNTEAFF,TGTGCCAGTAGTACGGGGAACACTGAAGCTTTCTTT
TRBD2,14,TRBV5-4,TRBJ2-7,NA,CASSRGLADHEQYF,TGTGCCAGCAGCCGGGGACTAGCGGATCACGAGCAGTACTTC
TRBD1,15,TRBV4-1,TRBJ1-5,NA,CASSRDDRGAQPQHF,TGCGCCAGCAGCCGGGATGACAGGGGTGCTCAGCCCCAGCATTTT
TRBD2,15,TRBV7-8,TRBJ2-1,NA,CASRYTSGPNNEQFF,TGTGCCAGCAGATATACTAGCGGGCCTAACAATGAGCAGTTCTTC
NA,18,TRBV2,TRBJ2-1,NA,CASSEALQGSRRINEQFF,TGTGCCAGCAGTGAAGCGCTTCAGGGTAGTCGAAGGATCAATGAGCAGTTCTTC
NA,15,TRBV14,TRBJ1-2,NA,CASSQGRTDYYGYTF,TGTGCCAGCAGCCAGGGACGGACAGATTACTATGGCTACACCTTC
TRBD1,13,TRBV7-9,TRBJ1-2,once,CASSAGTGYGYTF,TGTGCCAGCAGCGCCGGGACAGGGTATGGCTACACCTTC
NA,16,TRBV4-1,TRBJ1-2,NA,CASSPSGGTFNYGYTF,TGCGCCAGCAGCCCCTCGGGGGGCACTTTTAACTATGGCTACACCTTC
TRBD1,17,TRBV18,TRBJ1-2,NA,CASSLGQGENFHYGYTF,TGTGCCAGCTCACTTGGACAGGGGGAGAATTTTCACTATGGCTACACCTTC
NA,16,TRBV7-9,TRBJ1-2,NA,CASSLYSAEAADGYTF,TGTGCCAGCAGCTTATACTCCGCCGAAGCGGCTGATGGCTACACCTTC
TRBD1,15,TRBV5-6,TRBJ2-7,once,CASSDGTGRTYEQYF,TGTGCCAGCAGCGACGGGACAGGACGTACCTACGAGCAGTACTTC
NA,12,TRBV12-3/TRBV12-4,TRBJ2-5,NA,CASSFSLETQYF,TGTGCCAGCAGTTTTTCTCTGGAGACCCAGTACTTC
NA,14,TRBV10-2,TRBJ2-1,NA,CASRSGHSYNEQFF,TGCGCCAGCAGGTCGGGACACTCCTACAATGAGCAGTTCTTC
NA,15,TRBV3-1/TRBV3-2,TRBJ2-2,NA,CASSLDRRNTGELFF,TGTGCCAGCAGCCTCGACAGACGAAACACCGGGGAGCTGTTTTTT
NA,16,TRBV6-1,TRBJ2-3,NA,CASSEFRGTRTDTQYF,TGTGCCAGCAGTGAATTCCGGGGGACCCGCACAGATACGCAGTATTTT
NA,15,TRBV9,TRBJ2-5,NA,CASSPEVTRQETQYF,TGTGCCAGCAGCCCAGAGGTGACTAGACAAGAGACCCAGTACTTC
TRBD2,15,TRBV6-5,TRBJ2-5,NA,CASSSAGGIQETQYF,TGTGCCAGCAGTTCTGCGGGGGGAATCCAAGAGACCCAGTACTTC
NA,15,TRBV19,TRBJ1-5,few,CASSPPPGGNQPQHF,TGTGCCAGTAGTCCCCCTCCGGGAGGCAATCAGCCCCAGCATTTT
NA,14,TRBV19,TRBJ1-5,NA,CASSMAQGFRPQHF,TGTGCCAGTAGTATGGCCCAGGGTTTTCGGCCCCAGCATTTT
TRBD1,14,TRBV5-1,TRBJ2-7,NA,CASSSGQGAAEQYF,TGCGCCAGCAGCTCGGGACAGGGGGCTGCCGAGCAGTACTTC
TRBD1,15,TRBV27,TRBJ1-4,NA,CASSSLWDSREKLFF,TGTGCCAGCAGTTCGCTTTGGGACAGTCGTGAAAAACTGTTTTTT
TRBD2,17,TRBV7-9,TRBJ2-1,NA,CASSPTVSGVSYNEQFF,TGTGCCAGCAGCCCCACCGTAAGCGGGGTCTCCTACAATGAGCAGTTCTTC
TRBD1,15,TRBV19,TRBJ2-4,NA,CASSPQGAAKNIQYF,TGTGCCAGTAGCCCTCAGGGGGCTGCCAAAAACATTCAGTACTTC
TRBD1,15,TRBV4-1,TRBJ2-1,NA,CASSQGTGGRNEQFF,TGCGCCAGCAGCCAAGGGACAGGGGGACGTAATGAGCAGTTCTTC